This record covers a single T cell receptor beta chain. Germline V gene lookup returns CDR1 SGHDT and CDR2 YYEEEE. The V gene end was trimmed by 4 bases and the J gene end by 5 bases; junction bases not matched to a gene: 8. The CDR3 extends over 14 amino acids. Some clones are missing from TCRdb's copy, which holds only in-frame ones; the method was immunoSEQ multiplex PCR. This repertoire shows about 110,000 clones, 85% to 95% found once; its top ten account for about 0.78%. This record comes from a study of T cell changes during pregnancy in multiple sclerosis. This receptor was taken from a female donor in good health, enrolled as a control in a pregnancy study. The chain recombines TRBV5-6 with TRBJ1-2; 7 bases match TRBD1. Source: peripheral blood, taken in the third trimester of pregnancy. DNA of the CDR3: TGTGCCAGCAGCCAGACCGGACAGGAATATGGCTACACCTTC. As protein: CASSQTGQEYGYTF.